This is a list of T cell receptor beta chains from one sample in a study of Graves' ophthalmopathy and Graves' hyperthyroidism. TCRdb independently ran MiXCR on the multiplex PCR reads; one entry per CDR3 protein. The table has around 660,000 distinct CDR3 sequences, just over 40% seen once; the top ten hold over 2.5%. Sequencing input: peripheral blood. These receptors all come from an adult man with Graves' ophthalmopathy. The CDR3 runs from the conserved cysteine through the conserved F or W. Clone size appears in some rows only: once, few, many, or a class for an expanded clone.

V,J,length,size,CDR3
TRBV7-9,-,14,-,CASSAQGAKNIQYF
TRBV9,TRBJ2-2,17,-,CASSYSTSFANTGELFF
TRBV6-5,TRBJ1-4,16,once,CASSYSGGPWGEKLFF
TRBV10-3,TRBJ2-7,13,-,CAISVSTTGEQYF
TRBV19,TRBJ2-7,15,-,CASSADGFRAYEQYF
TRBV12-5,TRBJ1-5,15,few,CASGSGPNHFQPQHF
TRBV10-3,TRBJ2-7,14,-,CAISESTGAREQYF
TRBV7-6,TRBJ2-2,15,once,CASSLNAQNTGELFF
TRBV6-5,TRBJ1-1,15,-,CASSELGGANTEAFF
TRBV19,TRBJ2-5,15,-,CASSNGQGAWETQYF
TRBV9,TRBJ2-2,16,many,CASSVSSSVGTGELFF
TRBV12-3/TRBV12-4,TRBJ2-7,15,few,CASRDTGTATYEQYF
TRBV5-1,TRBJ2-2,16,few,CASSWYRGLSTGELFF
TRBV25-1,TRBJ2-5,14,many,CASSDAAFQETQYF
TRBV5-5,TRBJ1-1,15,many,CASSTDRMLITEAFF
TRBV4-3,TRBJ1-6,13,many,CASSSSYNSPLHF
TRBV24-1,TRBJ1-5,15,-,CATSDDGRGNQPQHF
TRBV10-3,TRBJ1-3,16,many,CATHPGQGVSGNTIYF
TRBV5-1,TRBJ2-7,16,-,CASSTGLAGGPYEQYF
TRBV7-9,TRBJ2-5,14,-,CASSSYQGAETQYF
TRBV7-8,TRBJ1-1,14,many,CASSLDAGNTEAFF
TRBV9,TRBJ1-1,14,many,CASSQPGQNTEAFF
TRBV2,TRBJ1-5,13,few,CASKTQENQPQHF
TRBV10-3,TRBJ1-5,14,many,CAISEHWGNQPQHF
TRBV16,TRBJ1-4,14,-,CASSAPGHPEKLFF
TRBV6-6,TRBJ2-5,13,many,CASTPTGVETQYF
TRBV20-1,TRBJ1-4,19,-,CSGTGSVGTGNFMGEKLFF
TRBV10-3,TRBJ2-5,15,-,CASGPGLAGSETQYF
TRBV15,TRBJ1-6,13,many,CATSKERISPLHF
TRBV29-1,TRBJ1-1,13,-,CSGDSECGTEAFF
TRBV20-1,TRBJ2-7,11,-,CSARRGGELYF
TRBV19,TRBJ2-5,13,few,CASSINTQETQYF
TRBV29-1,TRBJ2-7,14,many,CSVFGGGSTYEQYF